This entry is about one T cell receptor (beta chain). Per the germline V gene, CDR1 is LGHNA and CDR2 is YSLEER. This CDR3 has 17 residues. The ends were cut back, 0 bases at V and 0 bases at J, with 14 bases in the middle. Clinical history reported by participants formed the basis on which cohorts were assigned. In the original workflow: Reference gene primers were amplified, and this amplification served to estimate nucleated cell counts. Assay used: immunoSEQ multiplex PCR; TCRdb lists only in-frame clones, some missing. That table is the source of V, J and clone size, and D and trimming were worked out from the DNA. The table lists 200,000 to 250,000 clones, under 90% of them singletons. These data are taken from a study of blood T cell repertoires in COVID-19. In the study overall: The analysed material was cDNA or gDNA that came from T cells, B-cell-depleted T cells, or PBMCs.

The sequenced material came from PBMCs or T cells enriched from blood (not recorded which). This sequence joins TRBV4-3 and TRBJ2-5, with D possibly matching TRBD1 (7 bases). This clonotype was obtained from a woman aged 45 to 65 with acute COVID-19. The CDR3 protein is CASSQDPTGRYQETQYF. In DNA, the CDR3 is TGCGCCAGCAGCCAAGACCCGACAGGGAGGTACCAAGAGACCCAGTACTTC.